This T cell receptor beta chain stems from a study of early stage breast cancer tumors. In the study overall: Most invasive tumors, about 75% of the 16, were ER+/PR+/HER2-.

Study-level points and caveats: Tumor and normal breast were distinguished via blood comparison in about 90% of the 16 patients. Tumors had approximately 2.5-fold higher T cell density than normal breast. Commonly generated sequences made up most enriched TCRB sequences shared between patients.

Produced via immunoSEQ multiplex PCR; TCRdb's table is partial and in-frame only. The data show under 45,000 clones, around 69% seen once. Per germline, CDR1 SGHRS and CDR2 YFSETQ. The CDR3 is 13 residues long. V was clipped by 2 bases and J by 7 bases, with 10 bases between them. Comment on this clone: The antigen remains undetermined.

This sequence was found in a person aged 45-60 years with breast cancer. Sequenced sample: blood. The gene calls are TRBV5-1 and TRBJ2-1; a possible D gene is TRBD1 (6 bases). The chain's CDR3 is CASSLQGRNEQFF. The CDR3 bases are TGCGCCAGCAGCTTACAGGGTCGTAATGAGCAGTTCTTC.